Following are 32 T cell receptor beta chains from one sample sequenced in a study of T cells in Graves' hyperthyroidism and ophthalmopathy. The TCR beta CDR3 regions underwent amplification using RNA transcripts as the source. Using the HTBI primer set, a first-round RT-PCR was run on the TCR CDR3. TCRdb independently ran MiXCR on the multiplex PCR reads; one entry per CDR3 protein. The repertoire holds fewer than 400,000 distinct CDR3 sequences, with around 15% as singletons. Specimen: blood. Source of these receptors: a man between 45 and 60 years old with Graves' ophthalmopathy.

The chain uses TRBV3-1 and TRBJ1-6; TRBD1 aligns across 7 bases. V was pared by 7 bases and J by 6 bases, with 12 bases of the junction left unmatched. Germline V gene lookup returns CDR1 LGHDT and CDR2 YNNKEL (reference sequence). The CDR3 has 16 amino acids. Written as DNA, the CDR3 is TGTGCCAGCAACCAGGGGGGGCCCAAGGGTAATTCACCCCTCCACTTT. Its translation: CASNQGGPKGNSPLHF.

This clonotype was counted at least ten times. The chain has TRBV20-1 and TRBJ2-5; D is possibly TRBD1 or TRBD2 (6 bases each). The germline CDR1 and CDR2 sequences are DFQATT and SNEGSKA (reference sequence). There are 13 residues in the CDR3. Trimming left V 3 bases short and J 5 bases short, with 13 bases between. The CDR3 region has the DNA TGCAGTGCTAGTTCGGGGGCGGGTGAGACCCAGTACTTC. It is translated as CSASSGAGETQYF.

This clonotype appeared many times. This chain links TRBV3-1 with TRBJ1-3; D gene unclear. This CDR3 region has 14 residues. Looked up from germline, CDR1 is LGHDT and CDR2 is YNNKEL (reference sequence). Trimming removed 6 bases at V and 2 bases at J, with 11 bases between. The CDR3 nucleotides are TGTGCCAGCAGGATCGGCCTGACTGGAAACACCATATATTTT. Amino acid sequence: CASRIGLTGNTIYF.

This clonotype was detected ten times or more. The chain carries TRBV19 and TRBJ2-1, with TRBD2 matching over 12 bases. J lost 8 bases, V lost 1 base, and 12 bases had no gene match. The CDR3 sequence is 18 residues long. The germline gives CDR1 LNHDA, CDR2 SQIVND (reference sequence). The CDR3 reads CASSIAHSTSGSLYEQFF. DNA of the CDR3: TGTGCCAGTAGTATAGCCCACTCGACTAGCGGGAGTCTCTATGAGCAGTTCTTC. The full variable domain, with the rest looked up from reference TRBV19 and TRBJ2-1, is DGGITQSPKYLFRKEGQNVTLSCEQNLNHDAMYWYRQDPGQGLRLIYYSQIVNDFQKGDIAEGYSVSREKKESFPLTVTSAQKNPTAFYLCASSIAHSTSGSLYEQFFGPGTRLTVL.

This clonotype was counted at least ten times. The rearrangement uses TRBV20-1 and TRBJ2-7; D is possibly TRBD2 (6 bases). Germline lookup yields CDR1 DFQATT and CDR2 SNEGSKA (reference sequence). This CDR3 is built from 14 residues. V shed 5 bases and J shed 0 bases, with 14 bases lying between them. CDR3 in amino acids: CSAGGGISSYEQYF. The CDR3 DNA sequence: TGCAGTGCTGGTGGGGGGATCAGCTCCTACGAGCAGTACTTC.

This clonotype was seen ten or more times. The CDR3 nucleotides read TGTGCCAGCAGTCCTGGGACTAGCGTCGACTACGAGCAGTACTTC. Its protein is CASSPGTSVDYEQYF. The chain links TRBV12-3 or TRBV12-4 to TRBJ2-7; 10 nucleotides line up with TRBD2. Unmatched junction bases numbered 7, after V lost 5 bases and J lost 3 bases. The CDR3 consists of 15 residues.

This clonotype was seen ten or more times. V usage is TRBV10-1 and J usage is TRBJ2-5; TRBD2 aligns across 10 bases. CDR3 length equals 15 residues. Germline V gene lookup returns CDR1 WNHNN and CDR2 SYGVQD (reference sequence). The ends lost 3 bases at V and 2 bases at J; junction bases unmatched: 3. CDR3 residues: CASSEQREGQETQYF. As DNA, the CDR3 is TGCGCCAGCAGTGAACAGCGGGAGGGACAAGAGACCCAGTACTTC.

The CDR3 here is CASQGQPLEAFF. The DNA of the CDR3 is TGTGCCAGCCAGGGACAGCCATTGGAAGCTTTCTTT. The rearrangement joins TRBV12-3 or TRBV12-4 to TRBJ1-1, with 7 nucleotides matching TRBD1. The CDR3 has 12 amino acids. Trimming cost V 8 bases and J 8 bases; bases outside gene matches: 8.

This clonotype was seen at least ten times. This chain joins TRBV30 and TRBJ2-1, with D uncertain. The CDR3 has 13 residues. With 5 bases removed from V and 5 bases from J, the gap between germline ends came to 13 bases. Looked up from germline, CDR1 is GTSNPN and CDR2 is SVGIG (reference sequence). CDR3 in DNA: TGTGCCTGGGCCTTATCCGGGCACAATGAGCAGTTCTTC. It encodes CAWALSGHNEQFF.

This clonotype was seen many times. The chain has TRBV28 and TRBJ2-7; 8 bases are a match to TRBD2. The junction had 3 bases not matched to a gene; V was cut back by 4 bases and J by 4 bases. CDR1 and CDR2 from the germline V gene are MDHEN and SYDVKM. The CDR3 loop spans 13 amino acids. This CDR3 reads CASSYSGIYEQYF. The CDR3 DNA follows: TGTGCCAGCAGTTATAGCGGGATTTACGAGCAGTACTTC.

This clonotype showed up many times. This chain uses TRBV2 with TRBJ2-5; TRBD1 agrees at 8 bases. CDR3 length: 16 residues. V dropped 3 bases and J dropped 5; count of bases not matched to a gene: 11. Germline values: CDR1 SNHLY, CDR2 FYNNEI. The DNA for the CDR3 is TGTGCCAGCAGTGAGGGTAGGACAGGGATCACGGAGACCCAGTACTTC. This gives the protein CASSEGRTGITETQYF.

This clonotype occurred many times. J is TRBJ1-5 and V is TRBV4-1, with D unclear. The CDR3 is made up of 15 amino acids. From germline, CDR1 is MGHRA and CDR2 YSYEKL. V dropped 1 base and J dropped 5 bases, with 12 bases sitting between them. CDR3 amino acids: CASSQVYGDDQPQHF. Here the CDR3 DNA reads TGCGCCAGCAGCCAAGTGTACGGTGACGATCAGCCCCAGCATTTT.

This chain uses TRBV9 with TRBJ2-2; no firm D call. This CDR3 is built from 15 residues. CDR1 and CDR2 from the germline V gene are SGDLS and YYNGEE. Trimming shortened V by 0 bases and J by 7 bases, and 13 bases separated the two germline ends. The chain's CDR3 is CASSVETTYGGELFF. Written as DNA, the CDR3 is TGTGCCAGCAGCGTAGAGACGACCTACGGCGGGGAGCTGTTTTTT.

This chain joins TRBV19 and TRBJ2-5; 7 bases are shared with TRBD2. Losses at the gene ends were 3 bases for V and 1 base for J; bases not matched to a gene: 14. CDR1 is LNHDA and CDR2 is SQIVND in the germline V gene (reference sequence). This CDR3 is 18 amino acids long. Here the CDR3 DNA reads TGTGCCAGTAGTATCCCCCTAGCCGGGCGGGGGTCCCAAGAGACCCAGTACTTC. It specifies CASSIPLAGRGSQETQYF.

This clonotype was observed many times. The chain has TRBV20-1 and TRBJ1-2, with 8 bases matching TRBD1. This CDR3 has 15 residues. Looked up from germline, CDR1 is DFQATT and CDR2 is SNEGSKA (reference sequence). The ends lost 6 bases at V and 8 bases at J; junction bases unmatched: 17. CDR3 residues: CSAQEVGRGQVGYTF. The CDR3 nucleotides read TGCAGTGCCCAGGAGGTCGGCAGGGGGCAAGTCGGCTACACCTTC.

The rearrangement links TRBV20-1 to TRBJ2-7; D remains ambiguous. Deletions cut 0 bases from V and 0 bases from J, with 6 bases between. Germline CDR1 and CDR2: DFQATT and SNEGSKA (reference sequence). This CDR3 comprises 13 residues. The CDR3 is CSARDVVSYEQYF. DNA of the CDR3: TGCAGTGCTAGAGATGTTGTCTCCTACGAGCAGTACTTC.

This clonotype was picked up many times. The CDR3 nucleotides read TGTGCCAGCCGACTAGCGGGACCCTTTAGCTCCTACAATGAGCAGTTCTTC. Encoded protein: CASRLAGPFSSYNEQFF. The rearrangement uses TRBV27 and TRBJ2-1; TRBD2 agrees at 11 bases. With 8 bases clipped from V and 0 bases from J, the junction kept 9 bases outside the gene matches. Germline CDR1 reads MNHEY; CDR2 reads SMNVEV (reference sequence). The CDR3 is 17 residues long.

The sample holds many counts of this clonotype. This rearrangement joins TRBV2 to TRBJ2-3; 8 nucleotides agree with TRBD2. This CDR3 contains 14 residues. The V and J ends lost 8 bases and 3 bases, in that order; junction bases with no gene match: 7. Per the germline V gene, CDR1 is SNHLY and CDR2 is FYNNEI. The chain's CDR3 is CASQSGSRTDTQYF. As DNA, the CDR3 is TGTGCCAGCCAAAGCGGGAGTAGAACAGATACGCAGTATTTT.

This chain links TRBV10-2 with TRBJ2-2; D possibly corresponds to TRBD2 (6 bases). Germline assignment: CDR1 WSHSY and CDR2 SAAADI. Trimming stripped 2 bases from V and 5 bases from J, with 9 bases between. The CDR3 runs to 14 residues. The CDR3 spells CASSEREFTGELFF. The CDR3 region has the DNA TGCGCCAGCAGTGAGCGGGAGTTTACCGGGGAGCTGTTTTTT.

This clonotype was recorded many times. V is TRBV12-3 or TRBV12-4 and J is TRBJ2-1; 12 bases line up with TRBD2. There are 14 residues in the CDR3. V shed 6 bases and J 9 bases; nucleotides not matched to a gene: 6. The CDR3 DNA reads TGTGCCAGCAGACGACTAGCGGGAGTCGGTGAGCAGTTCTTC. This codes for CASRRLAGVGEQFF.

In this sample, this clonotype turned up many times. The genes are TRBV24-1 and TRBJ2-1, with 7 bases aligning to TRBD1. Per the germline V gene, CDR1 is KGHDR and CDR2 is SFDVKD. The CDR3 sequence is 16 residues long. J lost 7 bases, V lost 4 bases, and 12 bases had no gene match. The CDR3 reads CATSDPGTASLNEQFF. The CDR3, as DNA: TGTGCCACCAGTGACCCCGGGACAGCCTCTCTTAATGAGCAGTTCTTC.

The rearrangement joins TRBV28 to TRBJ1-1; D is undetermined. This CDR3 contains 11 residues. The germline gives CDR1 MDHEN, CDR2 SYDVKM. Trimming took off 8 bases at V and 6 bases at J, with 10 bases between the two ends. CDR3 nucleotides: TGTGCCAGCGGGGTCTGGCCTGAAGCTTTCTTT. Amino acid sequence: CASGVWPEAFF.

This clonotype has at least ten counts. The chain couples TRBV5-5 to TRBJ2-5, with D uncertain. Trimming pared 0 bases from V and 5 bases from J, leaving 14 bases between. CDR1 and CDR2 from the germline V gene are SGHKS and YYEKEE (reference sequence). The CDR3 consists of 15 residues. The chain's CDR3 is CASSLVALQRETQYF. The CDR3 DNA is TGTGCCAGCAGCTTGGTTGCGCTCCAGAGGGAGACCCAGTACTTC. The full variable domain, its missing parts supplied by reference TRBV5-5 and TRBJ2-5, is DAGVTQSPTHLIKTRGQQVTLRCSPISGHKSVSWYQQVLGQGPQFIFQYYEKEERGRGNFPDRFSARQFPNYSSELNVNALLLGDSALYLCASSLVALQRETQYFGPGTRLLVL.

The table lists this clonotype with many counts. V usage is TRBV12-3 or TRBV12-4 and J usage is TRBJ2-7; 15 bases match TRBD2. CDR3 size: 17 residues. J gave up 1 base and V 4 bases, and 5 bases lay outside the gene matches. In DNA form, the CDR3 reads TGTGCCAGCAGTTCCGGACTAGCGGGAGGGATTTCCTACGAGCAGTACTTC. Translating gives CASSSGLAGGISYEQYF.

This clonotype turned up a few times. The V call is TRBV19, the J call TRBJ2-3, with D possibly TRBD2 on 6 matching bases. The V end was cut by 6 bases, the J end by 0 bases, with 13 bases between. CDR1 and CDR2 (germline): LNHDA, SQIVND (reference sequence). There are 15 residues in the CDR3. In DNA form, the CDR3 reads TGTGCCAGTAGACCGGTAGCGGCTAGCACAGATACGCAGTATTTT. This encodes CASRPVAASTDTQYF. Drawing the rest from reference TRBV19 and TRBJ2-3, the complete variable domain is DGGITQSPKYLFRKEGQNVTLSCEQNLNHDAMYWYRQDPGQGLRLIYYSQIVNDFQKGDIAEGYSVSREKKESFPLTVTSAQKNPTAFYLCASRPVAASTDTQYFGPGTRLTVL.

CDR3 nucleotide sequence: TGTGCCACCAGTGATTTCGCGGAGCGCACAGATACGCAGTATTTT. This sequence encodes CATSDFAERTDTQYF. The chain combines TRBV24-1 with TRBJ2-3; D call uncertain. The V and J ends lost 1 base and 1 base respectively, with 8 bases between them. The germline gives CDR1 KGHDR, CDR2 SFDVKD. The CDR3 runs to 15 residues.

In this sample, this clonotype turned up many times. The CDR3 loop reads CASSEGWDAIAKNIQYF. CDR3 DNA sequence: TGTGCCAGCAGTGAAGGGTGGGATGCTATAGCCAAAAACATTCAGTACTTC. The J gene is TRBJ2-4, the V gene TRBV2; no firm D call. Trimming took off 1 base at V and 0 bases at J, with 13 bases between the two ends. This CDR3 has 17 residues. Germline loops: CDR1 SNHLY, CDR2 FYNNEI. The whole variable domain, remainder taken from reference TRBV2 and TRBJ2-4, is EPEVTQTPSHQVTQMGQEVILRCVPISNHLYFYWYRQILGQKVEFLVSFYNNEISEKSEIFDDQFSVERPDGSNFTLKIRSTKLEDSAMYFCASSEGWDAIAKNIQYFGAGTRLSVL.

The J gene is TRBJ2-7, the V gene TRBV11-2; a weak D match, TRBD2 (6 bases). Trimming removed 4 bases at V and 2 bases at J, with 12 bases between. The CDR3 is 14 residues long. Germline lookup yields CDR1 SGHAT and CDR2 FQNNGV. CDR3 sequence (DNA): TGTGCCAGCAGCTCCGGGACTCCGACCTACGAGCAGTACTTC. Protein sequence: CASSSGTPTYEQYF. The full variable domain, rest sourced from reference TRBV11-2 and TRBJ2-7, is EAGVAQSPRYKIIEKRQSVAFWCNPISGHATLYWYQQILGQGPKLLIQFQNNGVVDDSQLPKDRFSAERLKGVDSTLKIQPAKLEDSAVYLCASSSGTPTYEQYFGPGTRLTVT.

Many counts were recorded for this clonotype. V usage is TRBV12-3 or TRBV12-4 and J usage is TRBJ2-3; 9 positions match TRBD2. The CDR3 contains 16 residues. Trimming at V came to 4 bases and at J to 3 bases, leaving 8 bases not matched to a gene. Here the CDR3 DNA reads TGTGCCAGCAGTTACACCCTTAGCGGGAGAACAGATACGCAGTATTTT. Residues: CASSYTLSGRTDTQYF.

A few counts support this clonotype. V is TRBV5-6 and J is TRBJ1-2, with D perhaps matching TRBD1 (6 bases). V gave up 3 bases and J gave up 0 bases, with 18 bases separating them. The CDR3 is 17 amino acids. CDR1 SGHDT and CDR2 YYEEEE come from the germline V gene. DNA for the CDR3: TGTGCCAGCAGCTCCTACACCCGGGGGGGCTCTAACTATGGCTACACCTTC. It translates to CASSSYTRGGSNYGYTF.

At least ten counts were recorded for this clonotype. CDR3 sequence (DNA): TGCGCCAGCAGCTTGAAGGTCCGCGCCCTCACACAAGAGACCCAGTACTTC. Amino acid sequence: CASSLKVRALTQETQYF. The chain links TRBV5-1 to TRBJ2-5, with D unclear. The CDR3 sequence is 17 residues long. V was clipped by 1 base and J by 2 bases, with 18 bases between them. CDR1 and CDR2 from the germline V gene are SGHRS and YFSETQ. Looking up the rest from reference TRBV5-1 and TRBJ2-5 gives the full variable domain: KAGVTQTPRYLIKTRGQQVTLSCSPISGHRSVSWYQQTPGQGLQFLFEYFSETQRNKGNFPGRFSGRQFSNSRSEMNVSTLELGDSALYLCASSLKVRALTQETQYFGPGTRLLVL.

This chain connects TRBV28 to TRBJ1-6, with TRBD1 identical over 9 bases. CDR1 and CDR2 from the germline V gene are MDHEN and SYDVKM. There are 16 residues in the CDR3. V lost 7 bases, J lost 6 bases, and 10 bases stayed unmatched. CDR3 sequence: CASTSSGTGRNSPLHF. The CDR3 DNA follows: TGTGCCAGCACCTCTAGCGGGACAGGGCGTAATTCACCCCTCCACTTT.